Detailed here is one T cell receptor (beta chain). Its antigen is as yet unknown. The sample is drawn from a study of cytomegalovirus exposure and HLA in healthy donors. Overall study findings and caveats: Earlier analysis looked at TCR beta V segments, and most were productive about 90% or about 30% of the time.

This PCR relied on a set of 60 Vbeta primers and 13 Jbeta primers. Generated by immunoSEQ multiplex PCR, the TCRdb table keeps only in-frame clones and is missing some. The table records some 120,000 clones, roughly 70% of them present only once. Sequenced: PBMCs. The sequence was obtained from a man in his thirties or forties in good health and CMV-seropositive.

The CDR3: CASSFIGSNYEQYV. The CDR3 nucleotides read TGTGCCAGCAGCTTTATAGGCTCTAACTACGAGCAGTACGTC. This chain uses TRBV7-3 with TRBJ2-7; D unclear. The CDR3 has 14 residues. Germline lookup yields CDR1 SGHTA and CDR2 FQGTGA. Trimming removed 3 bases from V and 3 bases from J, with 12 bases in between.